This paragraph reports one T cell receptor beta chain. Germline V gene data show CDR1 as SGHRS and CDR2 as YFSETQ. J lost 5 bases, V lost 5 bases, and 10 bases had no gene match. CDR3 length equals 15 residues. This specimen comes from a study of cytomegalovirus exposure and HLA in healthy donors. Study-level information: In terms of ancestry, the Caucasian-associated cluster contained roughly four fifths of the 300 to 400 genotyped donors.

The PCR contained 60 Vbeta and 13 Jbeta primers. The protocol was immunoSEQ multiplex PCR, while the TCRdb copy is restricted to in-frame clones and leaves out a portion. The data show some 220,000 clones, roughly 85% seen once. The TCR originated in a girl aged 2-15 years in good health and CMV-seronegative. Sequenced: PBMCs. V and J are TRBV5-1 and TRBJ2-1; 7 nucleotides line up with TRBD2. The CDR3 sequence: CASSPRLASDNEQFF. Here the CDR3 DNA reads TGCGCCAGCAGTCCAAGACTAGCCAGCGACAATGAGCAGTTCTTC.